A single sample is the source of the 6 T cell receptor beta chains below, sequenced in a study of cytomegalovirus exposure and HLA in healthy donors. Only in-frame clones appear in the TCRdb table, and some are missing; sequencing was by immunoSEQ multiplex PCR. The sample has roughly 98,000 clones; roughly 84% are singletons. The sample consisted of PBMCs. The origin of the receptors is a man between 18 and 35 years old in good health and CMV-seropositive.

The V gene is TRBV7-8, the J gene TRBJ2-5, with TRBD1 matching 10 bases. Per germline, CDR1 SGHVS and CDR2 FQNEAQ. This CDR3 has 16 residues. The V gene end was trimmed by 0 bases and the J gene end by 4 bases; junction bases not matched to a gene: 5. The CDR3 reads CASSLAIGDRGETQYF. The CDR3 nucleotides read TGTGCCAGCAGCTTAGCAATAGGGGACAGGGGAGAGACCCAGTACTTC.

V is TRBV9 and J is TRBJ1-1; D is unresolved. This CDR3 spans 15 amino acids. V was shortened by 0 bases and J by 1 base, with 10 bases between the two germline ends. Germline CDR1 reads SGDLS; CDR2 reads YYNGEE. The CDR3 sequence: CASSVVRGTNTEAFF. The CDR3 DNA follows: TGTGCCAGCAGCGTAGTTCGGGGTACGAACACTGAAGCTTTCTTT.

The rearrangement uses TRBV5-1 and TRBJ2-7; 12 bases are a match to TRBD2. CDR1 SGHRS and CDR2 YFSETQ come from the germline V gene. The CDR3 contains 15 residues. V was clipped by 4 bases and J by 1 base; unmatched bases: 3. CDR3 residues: CASSATSGSSYEQYF. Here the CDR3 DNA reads TGCGCCAGCAGCGCGACTAGCGGGAGTTCCTACGAGCAGTACTTC.

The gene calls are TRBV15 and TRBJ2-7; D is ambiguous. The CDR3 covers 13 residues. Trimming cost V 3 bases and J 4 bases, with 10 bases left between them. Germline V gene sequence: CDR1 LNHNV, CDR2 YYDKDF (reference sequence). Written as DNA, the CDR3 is TGTGCCACCAGCAGGGGCACAGTTTACGAGCAGTACTTC. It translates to CATSRGTVYEQYF. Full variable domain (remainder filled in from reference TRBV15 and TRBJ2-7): DAMVIQNPRYQVTQFGKPVTLSCSQTLNHNVMYWYQQKSSQAPKLLFHYYDKDFNNEADTPDNFQSRRPNTSFCFLDIRSPGLGDTAMYLCATSRGTVYEQYFGPGTRLTVT.

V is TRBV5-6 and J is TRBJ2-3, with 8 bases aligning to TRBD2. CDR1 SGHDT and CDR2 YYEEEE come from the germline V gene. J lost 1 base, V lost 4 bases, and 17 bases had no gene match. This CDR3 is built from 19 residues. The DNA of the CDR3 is TGTGCCAGCAGCCCGGTGGGGGGGACTAGATTACTTGGCACAGATACGCAGTATTTT. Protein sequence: CASSPVGGTRLLGTDTQYF.

CDR3: CASSYSLASYNEQFF. The DNA for the CDR3 is TGTGCCAGCAGTTACTCACTAGCCTCCTACAATGAGCAGTTCTTC. The chain joins TRBV6-5 to TRBJ2-1; tentatively, D is TRBD2 (6 bases). The V and J ends lost 0 bases and 0 bases respectively, with 6 bases between them. This CDR3 has 15 residues. In germline, CDR1 is MNHEY, CDR2 SVGAGI.